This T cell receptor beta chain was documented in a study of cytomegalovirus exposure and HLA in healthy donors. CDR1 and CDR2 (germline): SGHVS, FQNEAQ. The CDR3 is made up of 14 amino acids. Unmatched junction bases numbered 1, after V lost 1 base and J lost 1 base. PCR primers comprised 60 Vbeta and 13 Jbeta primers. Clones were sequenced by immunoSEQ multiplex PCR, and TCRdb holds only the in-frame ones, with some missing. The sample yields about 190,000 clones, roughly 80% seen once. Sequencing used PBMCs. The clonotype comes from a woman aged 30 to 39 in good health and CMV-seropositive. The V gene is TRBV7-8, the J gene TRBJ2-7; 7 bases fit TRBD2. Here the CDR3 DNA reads TGTGCCAGCAGCTTAGGGCGGGGGTCCTACGAGCAGTACTTC. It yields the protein CASSLGRGSYEQYF.